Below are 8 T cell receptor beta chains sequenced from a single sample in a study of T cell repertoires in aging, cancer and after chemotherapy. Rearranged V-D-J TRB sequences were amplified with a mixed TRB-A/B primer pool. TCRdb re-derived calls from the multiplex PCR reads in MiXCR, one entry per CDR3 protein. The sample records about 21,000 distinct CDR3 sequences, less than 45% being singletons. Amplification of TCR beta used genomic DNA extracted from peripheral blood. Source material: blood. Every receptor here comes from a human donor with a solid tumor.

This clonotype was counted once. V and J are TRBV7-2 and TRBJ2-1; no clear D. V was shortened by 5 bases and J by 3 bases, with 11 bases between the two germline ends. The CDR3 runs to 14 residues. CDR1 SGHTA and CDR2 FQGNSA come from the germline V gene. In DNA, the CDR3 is TGTGCCAGCAGCATAGGATGGGGCTACAATGAGCAGTTCTTC. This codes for CASSIGWGYNEQFF. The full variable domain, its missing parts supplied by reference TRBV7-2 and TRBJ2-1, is GAGVSQSPSNKVTEKGKDVELRCDPISGHTALYWYRQSLGQGLEFLIYFQGNSAPDKSGLPSDRFSAERTGGSVSTLTIQRTQQEDSAVYLCASSIGWGYNEQFFGPGTRLTVL.

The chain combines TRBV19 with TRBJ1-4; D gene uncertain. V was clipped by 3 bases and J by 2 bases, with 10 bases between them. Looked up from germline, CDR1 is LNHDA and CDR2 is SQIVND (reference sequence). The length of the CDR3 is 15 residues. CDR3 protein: CASSIGETTNEKLFF. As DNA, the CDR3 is TGTGCCAGTAGTATTGGGGAAACGACTAATGAAAAACTGTTTTTT.

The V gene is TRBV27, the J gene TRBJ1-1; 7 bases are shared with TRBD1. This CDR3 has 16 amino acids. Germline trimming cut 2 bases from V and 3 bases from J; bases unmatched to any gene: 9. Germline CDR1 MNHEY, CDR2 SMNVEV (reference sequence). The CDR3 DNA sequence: TGTGCCAGCAGTTTAACCCCGGACAGGAGACACACTGAAGCTTTCTTT. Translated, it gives CASSLTPDRRHTEAFF.

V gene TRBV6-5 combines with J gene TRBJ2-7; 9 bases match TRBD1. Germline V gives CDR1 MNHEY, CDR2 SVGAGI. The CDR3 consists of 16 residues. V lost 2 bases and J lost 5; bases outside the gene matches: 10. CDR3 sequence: CASSYLPGQGAHEQYF. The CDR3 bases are TGTGCCAGCAGTTACCTTCCGGGACAGGGTGCCCACGAGCAGTACTTC.

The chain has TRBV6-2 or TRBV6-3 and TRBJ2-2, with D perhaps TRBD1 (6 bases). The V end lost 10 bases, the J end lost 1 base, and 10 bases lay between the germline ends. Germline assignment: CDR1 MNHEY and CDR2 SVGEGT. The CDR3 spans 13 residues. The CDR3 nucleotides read TGTGCCACCTCAGGGGTGAACACCGGGGAGCTGTTTTTT. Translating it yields CATSGVNTGELFF.

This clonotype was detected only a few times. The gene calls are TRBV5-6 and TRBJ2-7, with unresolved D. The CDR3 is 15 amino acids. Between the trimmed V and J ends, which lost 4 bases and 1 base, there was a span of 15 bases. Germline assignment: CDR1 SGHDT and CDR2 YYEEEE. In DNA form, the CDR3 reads TGTGCCAGCAGCAAAGGACCAAGCCCTTCCTACGAGCAGTACTTC. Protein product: CASSKGPSPSYEQYF.

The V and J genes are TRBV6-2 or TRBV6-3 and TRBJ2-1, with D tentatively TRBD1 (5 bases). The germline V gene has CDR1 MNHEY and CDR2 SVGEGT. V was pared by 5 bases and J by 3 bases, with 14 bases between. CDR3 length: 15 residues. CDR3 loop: CASSAGLSYYNEQFF. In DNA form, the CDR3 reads TGTGCCAGCAGTGCAGGGTTATCCTACTACAATGAGCAGTTCTTC.

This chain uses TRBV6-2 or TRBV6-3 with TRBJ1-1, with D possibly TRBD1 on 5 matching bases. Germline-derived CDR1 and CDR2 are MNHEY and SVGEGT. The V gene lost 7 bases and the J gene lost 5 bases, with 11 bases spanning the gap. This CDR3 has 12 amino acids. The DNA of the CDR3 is TGTGCCAGCACAAGTGGGGCGACTGAAGCTTTCTTT. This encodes CASTSGATEAFF.